This entry lists 8 T cell receptor beta chains sequenced from one sample in a study of OX40 agonist ivuxolimab in advanced cancers. This table comes from immunoSEQ multiplex PCR, and its TCRdb copy is limited to in-frame clones, with some not included. The table records some 90,000 clones, more than 85% of them present only once. Sequencing used CD4+ or CD8+ T cells sorted from blood, obtained in a trial of the OX40 agonist ivuxolimab. Receptor source: an adult with an advanced solid tumor such as melanoma, head and neck, liver or kidney cancer.

The rearrangement links TRBV11-2 to TRBJ2-1; TRBD2 matches at 8 bases. Germline lookup yields CDR1 SGHAT and CDR2 FQNNGV. CDR3 size: 18 residues. The ends lost 4 bases at V and 0 bases at J; junction bases unmatched: 11. CDR3 DNA: TGTGCCAGCAGCTCCCAAGGGGCCAGCGGGAGCTCCTACAATGAGCAGTTCTTC. Protein sequence: CASSSQGASGSSYNEQFF. The full variable domain, completed using reference TRBV11-2 and TRBJ2-1, is EAGVAQSPRYKIIEKRQSVAFWCNPISGHATLYWYQQILGQGPKLLIQFQNNGVVDDSQLPKDRFSAERLKGVDSTLKIQPAKLEDSAVYLCASSSQGASGSSYNEQFFGPGTRLTVL.

The chain is built from TRBV29-1 and TRBJ2-3; 7 bases map to TRBD2. CDR1 SQVTM and CDR2 ANQGSEA come from the germline V gene. V lost 2 bases, J lost 2 bases, and 10 bases stayed unmatched. The CDR3 is 16 residues long. The CDR3 nucleotides read TGCAGCGTTGAACTACGGGACTACTCGTACACAGATACGCAGTATTTT. Protein product: CSVELRDYSYTDTQYF.

This chain joins TRBV30 and TRBJ1-4, with 8 bases that match TRBD1. The CDR3 contains 17 residues. Germline values: CDR1 GTSNPN, CDR2 SVGIG (reference sequence). The trim removed 1 base at V and 5 bases at J, leaving 12 bases unmatched. The CDR3 spells CAWSGRRTGRRNEKLFF. The CDR3 DNA reads TGTGCCTGGAGTGGGAGAAGGACAGGGCGGAGGAATGAAAAACTGTTTTTT.

V is TRBV13 and J is TRBJ2-3, with 9 bases matching TRBD1. The CDR3 is made up of 15 amino acids. CDR1 is PRHDT and CDR2 is FYEKMQ in the germline V gene (reference sequence). V gave up 4 bases and J gave up 3 bases; unmatched junction bases: 5. The CDR3 DNA sequence: TGTGCCAGCAGCTCCCGGGACAGGGCGACAGATACGCAGTATTTT. Protein product: CASSSRDRATDTQYF.

The chain carries TRBV4-3 and TRBJ2-5, with D perhaps being TRBD1 or TRBD2 (6 bases each). The CDR3 runs to 16 residues. Germline CDR1 and CDR2: LGHNA and YSLEER. V was clipped by 3 bases and J by 6 bases, with 20 bases between them. CDR3 residues: CASSQAYGDGGQTQYF. DNA of the CDR3: TGCGCCAGCAGCCAGGCCTACGGTGACGGGGGCCAGACCCAGTACTTC.

The rearrangement links TRBV9 to TRBJ1-2; D gene ambiguous. V gave up 3 bases and J gave up 4 bases, with 4 bases separating them. CDR3 length: 11 amino acids. CDR1 and CDR2 (germline): SGDLS, YYNGEE. This CDR3 is CASSDVYGYTF. CDR3 sequence (DNA): TGTGCCAGCAGCGACGTCTATGGCTACACCTTC.

This chain links TRBV6-1 with TRBJ1-2; the match to TRBD1 covers 7 bases. V lost 8 bases, J lost 0 bases, and 6 bases stayed unmatched. In germline, CDR1 is MNHNS, CDR2 SASEGT. The CDR3 spans 14 residues. DNA of the CDR3: TGTGCCAGCGGAGGGACAGCCTCTAACTATGGCTACACCTTC. Its translation: CASGGTASNYGYTF.

The V call is TRBV6-6, the J call TRBJ1-5; 8 bases match TRBD1. CDR3 length: 15 residues. From germline, CDR1 is MNHNY and CDR2 SVGAGI (reference sequence). V shed 2 bases, J shed 2 bases, and the junction held 2 bases outside the gene matches. CDR3: CASSYQGAGNQPQHF. The CDR3 region has the DNA TGTGCCAGCAGTTACCAGGGGGCCGGCAATCAGCCCCAGCATTTT.